Listed below are T cell receptor beta chains from one sample, sequenced in a study of blood T cells in healthy people across ages. TCRdb re-derived calls from the 5' RACE reads in MiXCR, one entry per CDR3 protein. The top ten clones hold roughly 2% of a sample with about 1.8 million distinct CDR3 sequences, around half of them seen once. The sequencing input was blood. Source of these receptors: a woman aged 40 to 50 in good health. Both conserved end residues are part of each CDR3. Each record gives: D gene, clone size, J gene, V gene, CDR3 protein, CDR3 DNA. The D gene is left open where the match is weak. Only part of the rows carry a size: once, few, many, or a class if the clone is expanded.

d_call: TRBD2; clone_size: NA; j_call: TRBJ2-1; v_call: TRBV9; cdr3_aa: CASSDRLADNEQFF; cdr3_nt: TGTGCCAGCAGCGATCGACTAGCAGACAATGAGCAGTTCTTC
d_call: NA; clone_size: NA; j_call: TRBJ2-5; v_call: TRBV20-1; cdr3_aa: CSTRHYPRGGRPQETQYF; cdr3_nt: TGCAGTACTCGCCACTACCCCAGGGGGGGGAGGCCGCAAGAGACCCAGTACTTC
d_call: TRBD2; clone_size: NA; j_call: TRBJ2-1; v_call: TRBV27; cdr3_aa: CASSLAGGLANEQFF; cdr3_nt: TGTGCCAGCAGTTTGGCGGGGGGGCTAGCCAATGAGCAGTTCTTC
d_call: TRBD2; clone_size: NA; j_call: TRBJ2-3; v_call: TRBV20-1; cdr3_aa: CSARASGGAGSTDTQYF; cdr3_nt: TGCAGTGCTAGAGCCAGCGGGGGGGCGGGTAGCACAGATACGCAGTATTTT
d_call: TRBD1; clone_size: few; j_call: TRBJ2-7; v_call: TRBV12-3/TRBV12-4; cdr3_aa: CASSFWSSGQGCEQYF; cdr3_nt: TGTGCCAGCAGTTTTTGGTCTTCCGGACAGGGCTGCGAGCAGTACTTC
d_call: NA; clone_size: NA; j_call: TRBJ2-1; v_call: TRBV15; cdr3_aa: CATGIGSYNEQFF; cdr3_nt: TGTGCCACCGGCATCGGGTCCTACAATGAGCAGTTCTTC
d_call: NA; clone_size: few; j_call: TRBJ2-5; v_call: TRBV4-2; cdr3_aa: CASSQEWHSKETQYF; cdr3_nt: TGTGCCAGCAGCCAAGAGTGGCACAGTAAAGAGACCCAGTACTTC
d_call: TRBD2; clone_size: NA; j_call: TRBJ2-1; v_call: TRBV6-5; cdr3_aa: CASSYPILAGRATYNEQFF; cdr3_nt: TGTGCCAGCAGTTACCCAATCTTAGCGGGGCGGGCGACTTACAATGAGCAGTTCTTC
d_call: NA; clone_size: few; j_call: TRBJ2-5; v_call: TRBV7-2; cdr3_aa: CASSLPSWGETQYF; cdr3_nt: TGTGCCAGCAGCTTACCCTCCTGGGGCGAGACCCAGTACTTC
d_call: NA; clone_size: NA; j_call: TRBJ2-1; v_call: TRBV25-1; cdr3_aa: CASSQWEQGLDNEQFF; cdr3_nt: TGTGCCAGCAGTCAATGGGAACAGGGCCTCGACAATGAGCAGTTCTTC
d_call: NA; clone_size: many; j_call: TRBJ2-7; v_call: TRBV7-2; cdr3_aa: CASSNGFSYEQYF; cdr3_nt: TGTGCCAGCAGCAATGGGTTCTCCTACGAGCAGTACTTC
d_call: TRBD2; clone_size: NA; j_call: TRBJ2-5; v_call: TRBV20-1; cdr3_aa: CSVPRLAKQETQYF; cdr3_nt: TGCAGTGTCCCAAGACTAGCGAAGCAAGAGACCCAGTACTTC
d_call: NA; clone_size: few; j_call: TRBJ2-7; v_call: TRBV20-1; cdr3_aa: CSASGGQKGSEQYF; cdr3_nt: TGCAGTGCTAGTGGAGGACAAAAGGGGTCCGAGCAGTACTTC
d_call: TRBD1; clone_size: NA; j_call: TRBJ1-1; v_call: TRBV27; cdr3_aa: CASSKDRARNTEAFF; cdr3_nt: TGTGCCAGCAGTAAGGACAGGGCAAGGAACACTGAAGCTTTCTTT
d_call: NA; clone_size: many; j_call: TRBJ2-5; v_call: TRBV12-3/TRBV12-4; cdr3_aa: CASSSTGETQYF; cdr3_nt: TGTGCCAGCAGTTCGACAGGAGAGACCCAGTACTTC
d_call: NA; clone_size: once; j_call: TRBJ2-1; v_call: TRBV4-2; cdr3_aa: CASSPGDKQFF; cdr3_nt: TGTGCCAGCAGTCCGGGGGATAAGCAGTTCTTC
d_call: NA; clone_size: NA; j_call: TRBJ1-2; v_call: TRBV20-1; cdr3_aa: CSAITPAYGYTF; cdr3_nt: TGCAGTGCTATCACACCCGCATATGGCTACACCTTC
d_call: NA; clone_size: once; j_call: TRBJ1-2; v_call: TRBV20-1; cdr3_aa: CSAPDGSYGYTF; cdr3_nt: TGCAGTGCTCCCGACGGTTCCTATGGCTACACCTTC
d_call: TRBD1; clone_size: NA; j_call: TRBJ2-1; v_call: TRBV5-6; cdr3_aa: CASSTHRDRVFRSYNEQFF; cdr3_nt: TGTGCCAGCAGTACCCACCGGGACAGGGTTTTTAGGTCCTACAATGAGCAGTTCTTC
d_call: NA; clone_size: NA; j_call: TRBJ1-1; v_call: TRBV12-3/TRBV12-4; cdr3_aa: CASSGKDKNTEAFF; cdr3_nt: TGTGCCAGCAGCGGAAAGGACAAGAACACTGAAGCTTTCTTT
d_call: TRBD1; clone_size: NA; j_call: TRBJ2-3; v_call: TRBV15; cdr3_aa: CATSRDVGQGGGDTQYF; cdr3_nt: TGTGCCACCAGCAGAGACGTAGGACAGGGGGGTGGAGATACGCAGTATTTT
d_call: NA; clone_size: NA; j_call: TRBJ2-5; v_call: TRBV7-2; cdr3_aa: CASSFARGQETQYF; cdr3_nt: TGTGCCAGCAGCTTTGCGCGGGGTCAAGAGACCCAGTACTTC
d_call: TRBD1; clone_size: NA; j_call: TRBJ1-2; v_call: TRBV28; cdr3_aa: CASRMTGGGNYGYTF; cdr3_nt: TGTGCCAGCAGGATGACAGGGGGAGGTAACTATGGCTACACCTTC
d_call: TRBD2; clone_size: many; j_call: TRBJ2-1; v_call: TRBV20-1; cdr3_aa: CSARGGGPYNEQFF; cdr3_nt: TGCAGTGCTAGAGGCGGGGGACCCTACAATGAGCAGTTCTTC
d_call: NA; clone_size: NA; j_call: TRBJ2-1; v_call: TRBV9; cdr3_aa: CASSGLQGSSYNEQFF; cdr3_nt: TGTGCCAGCAGCGGACTACAGGGCAGCTCCTACAATGAGCAGTTCTTC
d_call: NA; clone_size: NA; j_call: TRBJ2-3; v_call: TRBV11-2; cdr3_aa: CASSLGATRDTQYF; cdr3_nt: TGTGCCAGCAGCTTAGGAGCGACCAGGGATACGCAGTATTTT
d_call: NA; clone_size: NA; j_call: TRBJ1-2; v_call: TRBV18; cdr3_aa: CASSPVIGPDYGYTF; cdr3_nt: TGTGCCAGCTCACCGGTTATCGGACCCGACTATGGCTACACCTTC
d_call: NA; clone_size: NA; j_call: TRBJ1-2; v_call: TRBV12-3/TRBV12-4; cdr3_aa: CASSLEDFRGTYYGYTF; cdr3_nt: TGTGCCAGCAGTTTGGAGGACTTCAGAGGCACCTACTATGGCTACACCTTC
d_call: NA; clone_size: NA; j_call: TRBJ2-6; v_call: TRBV6-5; cdr3_aa: CASSDLRQVVGGANVLTF; cdr3_nt: TGTGCCAGCAGTGACTTGAGACAGGTCGTGGGTGGGGCCAACGTCCTGACTTTC
d_call: TRBD2; clone_size: many; j_call: TRBJ2-7; v_call: TRBV20-1; cdr3_aa: CSARTGLASYEQYF; cdr3_nt: TGCAGTGCTAGAACCGGACTAGCTAGCTACGAGCAGTACTTC
d_call: NA; clone_size: few; j_call: TRBJ2-4; v_call: TRBV5-1; cdr3_aa: CASKRTAAKNIQYF; cdr3_nt: TGCGCCAGCAAACGGACGGCAGCCAAAAACATTCAGTACTTC
d_call: TRBD1; clone_size: NA; j_call: TRBJ1-2; v_call: TRBV10-3; cdr3_aa: CAISELATGVYGYTF; cdr3_nt: TGTGCCATCAGTGAATTGGCGACAGGGGTCTATGGCTACACCTTC
d_call: TRBD1; clone_size: NA; j_call: TRBJ1-2; v_call: TRBV25-1; cdr3_aa: CASSESGGQRAGYTF; cdr3_nt: TGTGCCAGCAGTGAATCAGGGGGACAGCGGGCCGGCTACACCTTC